Listed below are T cell receptor beta chains from one sample, sequenced in a study of CD8+ T cells in alopecia areata. This table comes from immunoSEQ multiplex PCR, and its TCRdb copy is limited to in-frame clones, with some not included. The sample consists of some 100,000 clones, just under 60% of them appearing once. This sample comprised CD8+ T cells sorted from blood, obtained at approximately week 60, from a patient treated with tofacitinib. These receptors all come from a human donor with alopecia areata. CDR3s include the opening cysteine and the closing phenylalanine or tryptophan. The order of the fields is V gene, clone size, J gene, D gene, CDR3 protein, CDR3 DNA. A D gene is named only where the DNA matches it firmly. Size tells how often a clone was seen (once, few, many) or the class of an expanded clone, and some rows leave it out.

v_call: TRBV11-2; clone_size: NA; j_call: TRBJ2-7; d_call: TRBD1; cdr3_aa: CASSQPGTESSYEQYF; cdr3_nt: TGTGCCAGCAGCCAACCTGGGACAGAAAGCTCCTACGAGCAGTACTTC
v_call: TRBV27; clone_size: NA; j_call: TRBJ1-2; d_call: NA; cdr3_aa: CASKKFAPGTLKGYTF; cdr3_nt: TGTGCCAGCAAAAAGTTTGCTCCGGGAACGTTAAAAGGCTACACCTTC
v_call: TRBV5-4; clone_size: NA; j_call: TRBJ2-1; d_call: NA; cdr3_aa: CASSISGLDEQFF; cdr3_nt: TGTGCCAGCAGCATCAGCGGGCTGGATGAGCAGTTCTTC
v_call: TRBV7-2; clone_size: once; j_call: TRBJ2-3; d_call: NA; cdr3_aa: CASSFHDPIGDTQYF; cdr3_nt: TGTGCCAGCAGCTTCCACGACCCGATCGGGGATACGCAGTATTTT
v_call: TRBV30; clone_size: NA; j_call: TRBJ2-3; d_call: NA; cdr3_aa: CAWSVLVRTDTQYF; cdr3_nt: TGTGCCTGGAGTGTACTAGTACGGACAGATACGCAGTATTTT
v_call: TRBV30; clone_size: once; j_call: TRBJ2-2; d_call: NA; cdr3_aa: CAWTANTGELFF; cdr3_nt: TGTGCCTGGACAGCAAACACCGGGGAGCTGTTTTTT
v_call: TRBV6-6; clone_size: NA; j_call: TRBJ2-5; d_call: NA; cdr3_aa: CATREGETQYF; cdr3_nt: TGTGCCACCCGAGAGGGAGAGACCCAGTACTTC
v_call: TRBV2; clone_size: NA; j_call: TRBJ2-3; d_call: NA; cdr3_aa: CASSGRTGGRGTDTQYF; cdr3_nt: TGTGCCAGCAGTGGCCGTACTGGGGGGCGCGGCACAGATACGCAGTATTTT
v_call: TRBV15; clone_size: NA; j_call: TRBJ2-2; d_call: TRBD1; cdr3_aa: CATSSGTGVGGELFF; cdr3_nt: TGTGCCACCAGCAGTGGGACAGGGGTCGGCGGGGAGCTGTTTTTT
v_call: TRBV6-5; clone_size: NA; j_call: TRBJ1-1; d_call: NA; cdr3_aa: CASRCQESGREAFF; cdr3_nt: TGTGCCAGCAGGTGCCAGGAATCCGGAAGGGAAGCTTTCTTT
v_call: TRBV13; clone_size: NA; j_call: TRBJ2-2; d_call: NA; cdr3_aa: CASSSYRDGELFF; cdr3_nt: TGTGCCAGCAGCTCATACAGAGACGGGGAGCTGTTTTTT
v_call: TRBV30; clone_size: NA; j_call: TRBJ1-1; d_call: NA; cdr3_aa: CAWSRGATGTEAFF; cdr3_nt: TGTGCCTGGAGTAGAGGGGCCACAGGCACTGAAGCTTTCTTT
v_call: TRBV7-6; clone_size: NA; j_call: TRBJ2-5; d_call: NA; cdr3_aa: CASSLVAGRQETQYF; cdr3_nt: TGTGCCAGCAGCTTAGTCGCAGGCCGCCAAGAGACCCAGTACTTC
v_call: TRBV27; clone_size: few; j_call: TRBJ1-5; d_call: TRBD1; cdr3_aa: CASSLGDRGNQPQHF; cdr3_nt: TGTGCCAGCAGTTTAGGGGACAGGGGAAATCAGCCCCAGCATTTT
v_call: TRBV7-8; clone_size: NA; j_call: TRBJ2-7; d_call: NA; cdr3_aa: CASSLGDSYEQYF; cdr3_nt: TGTGCCAGCAGCTTAGGGGATTCCTACGAGCAGTACTTC
v_call: TRBV7-9; clone_size: NA; j_call: TRBJ1-5; d_call: TRBD1; cdr3_aa: CASSLGGTGRGNQPQHF; cdr3_nt: TGTGCCAGCAGCTTAGGTGGGACAGGGAGGGGCAATCAGCCCCAGCATTTT
v_call: TRBV27; clone_size: few; j_call: TRBJ2-7; d_call: NA; cdr3_aa: CASSIRFGYYEQYF; cdr3_nt: TGTGCCAGCAGCATACGCTTCGGGTACTACGAGCAGTACTTC
v_call: TRBV4-1; clone_size: NA; j_call: TRBJ1-6; d_call: NA; cdr3_aa: CASSQDLGVKGSPLHF; cdr3_nt: TGCGCCAGCAGCCAAGATCTGGGGGTGAAGGGTTCACCCCTCCACTTT
v_call: TRBV7-2; clone_size: few; j_call: TRBJ2-3; d_call: TRBD2; cdr3_aa: CASSLRSGGSTDTQYF; cdr3_nt: TGTGCCAGCAGTTTACGTAGCGGGGGCAGCACAGATACGCAGTATTTT
v_call: TRBV7-9; clone_size: few; j_call: TRBJ2-1; d_call: NA; cdr3_aa: CASSRGGHNEQFF; cdr3_nt: TGTGCCAGCTCCCGAGGAGGTCACAATGAGCAGTTCTTC
v_call: TRBV6-1; clone_size: NA; j_call: TRBJ2-5; d_call: NA; cdr3_aa: CASSPAGAYETQYF; cdr3_nt: TGTGCCAGCAGTCCTGCGGGGGCCTATGAGACCCAGTACTTC
v_call: TRBV5-6; clone_size: NA; j_call: TRBJ2-3; d_call: NA; cdr3_aa: CASSPGGTDTQYF; cdr3_nt: TGTGCCAGCAGTCCGGGTGGCACAGATACGCAGTATTTT
v_call: TRBV6-1; clone_size: few; j_call: TRBJ2-2; d_call: NA; cdr3_aa: CASSEFGELFF; cdr3_nt: TGTGCCAGCAGTGAATTCGGGGAGCTGTTTTTT
v_call: TRBV14; clone_size: few; j_call: TRBJ1-2; d_call: NA; cdr3_aa: CASSTTGTVNF; cdr3_nt: TGTGCCAGCAGCACGACCGGGACGGTGAACTTC
v_call: TRBV30; clone_size: once; j_call: TRBJ1-2; d_call: NA; cdr3_aa: CACYSPGPTHGGYTF; cdr3_nt: TGTGCCTGCTACTCCCCGGGACCTACACATGGGGGCTACACCTTC
v_call: TRBV6-5; clone_size: NA; j_call: TRBJ1-1; d_call: NA; cdr3_aa: CASSYRTGLNTEAFF; cdr3_nt: TGTGCCAGCAGTTACCGTACAGGGTTGAACACTGAAGCTTTCTTT
v_call: TRBV4-2; clone_size: once; j_call: TRBJ2-1; d_call: TRBD2; cdr3_aa: CASSLERGGLNEQFF; cdr3_nt: TGTGCCAGCAGCCTCGAGCGGGGGGGCCTAAATGAGCAGTTCTTC
v_call: TRBV12-5; clone_size: few; j_call: TRBJ1-1; d_call: NA; cdr3_aa: CASGSGLYAFF; cdr3_nt: TGTGCTAGTGGTTCGGGGTTATATGCTTTCTTT
v_call: TRBV27; clone_size: few; j_call: TRBJ1-1; d_call: NA; cdr3_aa: CASRRDGVNTEAFF; cdr3_nt: TGTGCCAGCAGACGGGACGGAGTGAACACTGAAGCTTTCTTT
v_call: TRBV2; clone_size: few; j_call: TRBJ1-5; d_call: TRBD1; cdr3_aa: CASTIGGRGPDQPQHF; cdr3_nt: TGTGCCAGCACTATTGGGGGGAGGGGGCCAGATCAGCCCCAGCATTTT
v_call: TRBV10-2; clone_size: few; j_call: TRBJ1-1; d_call: NA; cdr3_aa: CASLGAEAFF; cdr3_nt: TGCGCCAGCCTGGGAGCTGAAGCTTTCTTT